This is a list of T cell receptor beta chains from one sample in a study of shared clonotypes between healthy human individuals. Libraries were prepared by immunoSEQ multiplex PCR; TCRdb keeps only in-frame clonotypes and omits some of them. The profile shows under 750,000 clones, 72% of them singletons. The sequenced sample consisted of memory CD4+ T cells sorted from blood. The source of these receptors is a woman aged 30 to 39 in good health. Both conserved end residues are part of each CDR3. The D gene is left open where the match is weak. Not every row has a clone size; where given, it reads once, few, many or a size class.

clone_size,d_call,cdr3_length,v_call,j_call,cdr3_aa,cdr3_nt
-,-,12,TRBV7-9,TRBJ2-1,CASSLDRYEQFF,TGTGCCAGCAGCTTAGACAGGTATGAGCAGTTCTTC
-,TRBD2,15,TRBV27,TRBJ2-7,CASSSVVAGSYEQYF,TGTGCCAGCAGTTCTGTGGTAGCGGGGTCCTACGAGCAGTACTTC
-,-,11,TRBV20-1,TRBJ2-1,CSAYGYNEQFF,TGCAGTGCCTACGGGTACAATGAGCAGTTCTTC
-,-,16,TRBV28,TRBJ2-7,CASSLFGGSVVGEQYF,TGTGCCAGCAGTTTATTCGGTGGTAGTGTCGTGGGGGAGCAGTACTTC
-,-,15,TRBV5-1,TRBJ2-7,CASSLTSIYLSEQYF,TGCGCCAGCAGCTTAACCTCCATCTATCTGTCCGAGCAGTACTTC
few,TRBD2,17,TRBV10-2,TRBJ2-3,CASSEYRTSGNTDTQYF,TGCGCCAGCAGTGAGTACCGGACTAGCGGGAACACAGATACGCAGTATTTT
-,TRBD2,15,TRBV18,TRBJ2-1,CASSPPLAGYNEQFF,TGTGCCAGCTCACCACCGCTAGCGGGGTACAATGAGCAGTTCTTC
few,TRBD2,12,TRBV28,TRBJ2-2,CASKTSGRELFF,TGTGCCAGCAAGACTAGCGGACGTGAGCTGTTTTTT
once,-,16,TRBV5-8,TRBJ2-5,CASSLGVTGLQETQYF,TGTGCCAGCAGCTTGGGTGTGACAGGACTGCAAGAGACCCAGTACTTC
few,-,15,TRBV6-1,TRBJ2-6,CASSERASGANVLTF,TGTGCCAGCAGTGAAAGGGCATCGGGGGCCAACGTCCTGACTTTC
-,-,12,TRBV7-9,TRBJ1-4,CASSSLSGKLFF,TGTGCCAGCAGCTCCCTTTCGGGAAAACTGTTTTTT
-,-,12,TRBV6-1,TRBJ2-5,CASIEGVETQYF,TGTGCCAGCATAGAGGGGGTCGAGACCCAGTACTTC
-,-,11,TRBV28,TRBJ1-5,CASSSYQPQHF,TGTGCCAGCAGTTCGTATCAGCCCCAGCATTTT
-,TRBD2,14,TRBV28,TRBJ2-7,CASSWSSGTYEQYF,TGTGCCAGCAGTTGGTCTAGCGGGACTTACGAGCAGTACTTC
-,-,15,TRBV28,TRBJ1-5,CASISMDGDNQPQHF,TGTGCCAGCATCTCCATGGACGGTGACAATCAGCCCCAGCATTTT
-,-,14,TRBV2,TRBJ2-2,CASSLDSNTGELFF,TGTGCCAGCAGTCTAGATTCGAACACCGGGGAGCTGTTTTTT
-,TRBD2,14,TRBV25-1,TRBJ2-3,CASRLAGNTDTQYF,TGTGCCAGCAGACTAGCGGGAAACACAGATACGCAGTATTTT
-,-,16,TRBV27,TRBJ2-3,CASSFLGGQTTDTQYF,TGTGCCAGCAGTTTTTTGGGTGGGCAGACCACAGATACGCAGTATTTT
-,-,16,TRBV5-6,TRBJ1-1,CASSLPGRGKDTEAFF,TGTGCCAGCAGCTTACCGGGGCGCGGGAAAGACACTGAAGCTTTCTTT
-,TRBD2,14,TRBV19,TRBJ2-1,CASRGLAGVNEQFF,TGTGCCAGTAGGGGACTAGCGGGAGTCAATGAGCAGTTCTTC
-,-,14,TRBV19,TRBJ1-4,CASKWTTTNEKLFF,TGTGCCAGTAAGTGGACAACAACTAATGAAAAACTGTTTTTT
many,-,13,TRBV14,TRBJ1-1,CASSQNGDTEAFF,TGTGCCAGCAGCCAAAACGGGGACACTGAAGCTTTCTTT
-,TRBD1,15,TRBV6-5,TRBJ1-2,CASSLNRDRFYGYTF,TGTGCCAGCAGCCTGAACCGGGACAGATTCTATGGCTACACCTTC
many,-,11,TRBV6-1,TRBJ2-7,CASKRGDEQYF,TGTGCCAGCAAACGCGGCGACGAGCAGTACTTC
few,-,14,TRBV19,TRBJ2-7,CASRVDGRRYEQYF,TGTGCCAGTAGAGTTGATGGGCGGCGCTACGAGCAGTACTTC
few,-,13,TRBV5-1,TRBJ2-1,CASSLDPTERKFF,TGCGCCAGCAGCTTGGACCCGACAGAACGAAAGTTCTTC
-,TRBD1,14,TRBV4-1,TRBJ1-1,CASSRGQGGTEAFF,TGCGCCAGCAGCCGCGGACAGGGAGGCACTGAAGCTTTCTTT
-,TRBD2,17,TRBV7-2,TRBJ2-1,CASSLLSGIGAYNEQFF,TGTGCCAGCAGCTTACTCAGCGGGATAGGTGCCTACAATGAGCAGTTCTTC
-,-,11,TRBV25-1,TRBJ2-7,CASSPGQEQYF,TGTGCCAGCAGTCCCGGACAGGAGCAGTACTTC
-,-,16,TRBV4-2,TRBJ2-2,CASSPSLSLNTGELFF,TGTGCCAGCAGCCCATCGCTCTCGTTAAACACCGGGGAGCTGTTTTTT
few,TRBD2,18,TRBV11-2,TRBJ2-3,CASSLKPSGSGWTDTQYF,TGTGCCAGCAGCTTAAAGCCCAGCGGGAGTGGGTGGACAGATACGCAGTATTTT
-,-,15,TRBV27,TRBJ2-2,CASSSRDFWTGELFF,TGTGCCAGCAGTTCCCGGGACTTTTGGACCGGGGAGCTGTTTTTT
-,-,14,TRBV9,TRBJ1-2,CASSGTDPNYGYTF,TGTGCCAGCAGCGGGACAGATCCTAACTATGGCTACACCTTC
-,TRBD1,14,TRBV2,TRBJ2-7,CASSLQGVTYEQYF,TGTGCCAGCAGTTTACAGGGGGTTACCTACGAGCAGTACTTC
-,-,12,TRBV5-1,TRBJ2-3,CASSPTGDTQYF,TGCGCCAGCAGCCCGACAGGAGATACGCAGTATTTT
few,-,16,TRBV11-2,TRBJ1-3,CASSLGFGTGKNTIYF,TGTGCCAGCAGCTTGGGCTTCGGGACGGGAAAAAACACCATATATTTT
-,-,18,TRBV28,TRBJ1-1,CASKITGGQGMLNTEAFF,TGTGCCAGCAAAATAACGGGAGGGCAGGGGATGCTGAACACTGAAGCTTTCTTT
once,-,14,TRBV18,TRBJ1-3,CASSPGESGNTIYF,TGTGCCAGCTCACCCGGGGAATCTGGAAACACCATATATTTT
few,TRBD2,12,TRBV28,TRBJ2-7,CATGTGTSIPYF,TGTGCCACCGGAACTGGGACTAGCATTCCGTACTTC
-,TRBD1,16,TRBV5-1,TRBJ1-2,CASSLVAGGAGYGYTF,TGCGCCAGCAGCTTGGTGGCAGGGGGCGCGGGCTATGGCTACACCTTC
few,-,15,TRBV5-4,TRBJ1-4,CASSAAGEGNEKLFF,TGTGCCAGCAGCGCGGCGGGGGAGGGTAATGAAAAACTGTTTTTT
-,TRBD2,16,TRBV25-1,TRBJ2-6,CASSEWGGSGANVLTF,TGTGCCAGCAGTGAATGGGGGGGCTCTGGGGCCAACGTCCTGACTTTC
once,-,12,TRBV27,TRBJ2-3,CASMGASDTQYF,TGTGCCAGCATGGGGGCCTCAGATACGCAGTATTTT
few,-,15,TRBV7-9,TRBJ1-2,CASSLAFGFLVGYTF,TGTGCCAGCAGCTTAGCGTTCGGCTTCCTGGTTGGCTACACCTTC
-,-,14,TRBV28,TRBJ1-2,CASRSQAGGYGYTF,TGTGCCAGCAGATCCCAAGCGGGAGGCTATGGCTACACCTTC
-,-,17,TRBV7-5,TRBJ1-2,CVRSLVSAGGFGNGYTF,TGTGTCAGAAGCTTAGTTTCCGCAGGGGGCTTTGGTAATGGCTACACCTTC
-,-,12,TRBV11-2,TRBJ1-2,CASTSHLYGYTF,TGTGCCAGCACCTCCCACCTATATGGCTACACCTTC
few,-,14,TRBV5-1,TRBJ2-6,CASGDLSGANVLTF,TGCGCCAGCGGTGACCTCTCTGGGGCCAACGTCCTGACTTTC
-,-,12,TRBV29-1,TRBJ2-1,CSVEGGRSVGFF,TGCAGCGTTGAAGGGGGTCGTTCGGTTGGGTTCTTC
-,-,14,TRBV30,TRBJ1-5,CAWRRGGASQPQHF,TGTGCCTGGAGACGAGGAGGGGCCAGTCAGCCCCAGCATTTT
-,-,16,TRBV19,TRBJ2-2,CASSMIRGGGTGELFF,TGTGCCAGTAGTATGATCAGGGGTGGCGGCACCGGGGAGCTGTTTTTT
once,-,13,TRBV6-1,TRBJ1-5,CASSEASSQPQHF,TGTGCCAGCAGCGAAGCCTCCTCTCAGCCCCAGCATTTT
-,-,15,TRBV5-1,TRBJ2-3,CASSSSGQSTDTQYF,TGCGCCAGCAGCTCCTCGGGACAAAGCACAGATACGCAGTATTTT